Below are 4 T cell receptor beta chains sequenced from a single sample in a study of blood T cell repertoires in COVID-19. This table comes from immunoSEQ multiplex PCR, and its TCRdb copy is limited to in-frame clones, with some not included. The table shows 150,000 to 200,000 clones, with roughly 85% occurring only once. The sequencing sample was made of peripheral blood. These receptors all stem from a human donor with acute or convalescent COVID-19. The donor label of this sample is uncertain.

The chain recombines TRBV5-1 with TRBJ1-2, with TRBD1 matching 10 bases. The length of the CDR3 is 15 residues. Germline V gives CDR1 SGHRS, CDR2 YFSETQ. The J segment lost 5 bases and the V segment lost 1 base, leaving 5 bases of the junction unmatched. CDR3: CASSLTTGGGYGYTF. The CDR3, as DNA: TGCGCCAGCAGCTTGACGACAGGGGGCGGATATGGCTACACCTTC.

The chain's CDR3 is CASSVGHHRTMNTEAFF. The CDR3 DNA is TGTGCCAGCAGCGTAGGACACCACAGGACAATGAACACTGAAGCTTTCTTT. The chain employs TRBV9 and TRBJ1-1, with D perhaps TRBD1 (5 bases). This CDR3 has 17 amino acids. Germline-derived CDR1 and CDR2 are SGDLS and YYNGEE. V lost 0 bases and J lost 0, with 15 bases in between. The full variable domain, in which reference TRBV9 and TRBJ1-1 provide the parts outside the CDR3, is DSGVTQTPKHLITATGQRVTLRCSPRSGDLSVYWYQQSLDQGLQFLIQYYNGEERAKGNILERFSAQQFPDLHSELNLSSLELGDSALYFCASSVGHHRTMNTEAFFGQGTRLTVV.

V usage is TRBV7-3 and J usage is TRBJ2-6; D not resolved. Germline CDR1 reads SGHTA; CDR2 reads FQGTGA. CDR3 length equals 15 residues. Trimming took off 2 bases at V and 1 base at J, with 6 bases between the two ends. CDR3 DNA sequence: TGTGCCAGCAGCTTATTCCGTTCTGGGGCCAACGTCCTGACTTTC. Translated, it gives CASSLFRSGANVLTF.

The J gene is TRBJ2-7, the V gene TRBV6-5; 8 bases map to TRBD2. The length of the CDR3 is 13 residues. Germline V gene data show CDR1 as MNHEY and CDR2 as SVGAGI. V dropped 10 bases and J dropped 3; count of bases not matched to a gene: 8. In nucleotides, the CDR3 is TGTGCCACGGCGGGGGGTGCGGTCTACGAGCAGTACTTC. As protein: CATAGGAVYEQYF.